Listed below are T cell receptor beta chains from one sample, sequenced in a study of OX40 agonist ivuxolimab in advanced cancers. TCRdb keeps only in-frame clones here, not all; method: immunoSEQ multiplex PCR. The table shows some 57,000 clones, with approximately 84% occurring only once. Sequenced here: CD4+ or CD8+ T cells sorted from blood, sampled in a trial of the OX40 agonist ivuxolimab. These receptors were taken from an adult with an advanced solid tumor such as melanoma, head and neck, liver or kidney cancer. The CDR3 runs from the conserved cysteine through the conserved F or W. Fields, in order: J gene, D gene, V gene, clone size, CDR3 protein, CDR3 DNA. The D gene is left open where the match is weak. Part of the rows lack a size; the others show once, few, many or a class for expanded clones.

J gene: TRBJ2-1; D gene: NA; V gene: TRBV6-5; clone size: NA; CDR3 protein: CASSYSRVADNNEQFF; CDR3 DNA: TGTGCCAGCAGTTACTCGAGGGTAGCGGATAACAATGAGCAGTTCTTC
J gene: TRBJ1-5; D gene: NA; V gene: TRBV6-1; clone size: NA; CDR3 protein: CASSGGPASNQPQHF; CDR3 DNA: TGTGCCAGCAGTGGGGGACCAGCTAGCAATCAGCCCCAGCATTTT
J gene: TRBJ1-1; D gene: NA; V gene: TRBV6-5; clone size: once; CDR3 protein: CASRERNEAFF; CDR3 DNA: TGTGCCAGCAGAGAGCGGAATGAAGCTTTCTTT
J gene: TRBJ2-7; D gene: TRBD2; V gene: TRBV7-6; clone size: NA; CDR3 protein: CASSLNSGYEQYF; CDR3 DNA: TGTGCCAGCAGCTTGAATAGCGGGTACGAGCAGTACTTC
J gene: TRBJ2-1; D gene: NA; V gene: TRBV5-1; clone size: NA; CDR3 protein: CASSLVPLGVGGSYNEQFF; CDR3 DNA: TGCGCCAGCAGCTTGGTCCCTCTAGGTGTAGGAGGGTCCTACAATGAGCAGTTCTTC
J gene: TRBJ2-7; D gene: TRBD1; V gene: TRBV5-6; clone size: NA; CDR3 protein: CASSGTAYEQYF; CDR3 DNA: TGTGCCAGCAGCGGGACAGCCTACGAGCAGTACTTC
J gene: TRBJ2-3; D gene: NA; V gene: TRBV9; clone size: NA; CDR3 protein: CASTKYERAADTQYF; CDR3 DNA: TGTGCCAGCACCAAATATGAACGGGCAGCAGATACGCAGTATTTT
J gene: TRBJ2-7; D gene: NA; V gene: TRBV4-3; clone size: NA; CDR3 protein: CASSQVGYEQYF; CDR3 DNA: TGCGCCAGCAGCCAAGTCGGGTACGAGCAGTACTTC
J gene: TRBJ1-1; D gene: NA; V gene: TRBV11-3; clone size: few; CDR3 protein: CASSLRFGLKNTEAFF; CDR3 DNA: TGTGCCAGCAGCTTACGGTTCGGCCTCAAGAACACTGAAGCTTTCTTT
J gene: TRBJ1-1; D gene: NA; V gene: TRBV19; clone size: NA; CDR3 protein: CASSVGGTEAFF; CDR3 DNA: TGTGCCAGTAGTGTGGGGGGCACTGAAGCTTTCTTT
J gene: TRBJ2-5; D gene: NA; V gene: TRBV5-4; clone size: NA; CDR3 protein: CASRDRSSGETQYF; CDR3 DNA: TGTGCCAGCAGGGATCGGTCTTCGGGAGAGACCCAGTACTTC
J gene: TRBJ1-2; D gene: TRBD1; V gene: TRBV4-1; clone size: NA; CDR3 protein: CASSQVKDRGEVHYGYTF; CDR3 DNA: TGCGCCAGCAGCCAAGTCAAGGACAGGGGCGAGGTTCACTATGGCTACACCTTC
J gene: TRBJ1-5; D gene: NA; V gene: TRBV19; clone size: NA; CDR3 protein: CASREGGGRGSNQPQHF; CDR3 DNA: TGTGCCAGTAGAGAAGGGGGGGGCCGTGGGAGCAATCAGCCCCAGCATTTT
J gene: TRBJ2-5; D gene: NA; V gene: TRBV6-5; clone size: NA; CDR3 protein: CASSYSDRVEETQYF; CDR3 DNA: TGTGCCAGCAGTTACTCGGACAGAGTGGAAGAGACCCAGTACTTC
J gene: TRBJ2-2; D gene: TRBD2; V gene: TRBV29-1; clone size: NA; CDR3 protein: CSVLIAGGTLEAGELFF; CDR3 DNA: TGCAGCGTCCTAATAGCGGGAGGGACGCTTGAGGCCGGGGAGCTGTTTTTT
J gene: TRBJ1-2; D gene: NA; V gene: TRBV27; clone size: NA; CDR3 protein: CASSFSGARGYTF; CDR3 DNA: TGTGCCAGCAGTTTTTCAGGGGCGCGAGGCTACACCTTC
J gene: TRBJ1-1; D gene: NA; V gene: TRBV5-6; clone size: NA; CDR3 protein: CASSFRGGFFSEAFF; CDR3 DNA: TGTGCCAGCAGCTTCAGAGGAGGCTTTTTTTCTGAAGCTTTCTTT
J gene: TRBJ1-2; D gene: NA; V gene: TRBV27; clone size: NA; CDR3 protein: CASSGASANYGYTF; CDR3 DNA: TGTGCCAGCAGCGGAGCTAGTGCTAACTATGGCTACACCTTC
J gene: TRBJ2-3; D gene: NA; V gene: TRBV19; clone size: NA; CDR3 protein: CASSGGVGDTQYF; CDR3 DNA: TGTGCCAGTAGCGGAGGCGTGGGGGATACGCAGTATTTT
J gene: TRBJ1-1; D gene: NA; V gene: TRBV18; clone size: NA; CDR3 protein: CASSPVRGGDATEAFF; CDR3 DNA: TGTGCCAGCTCACCGGTTCGTGGGGGTGACGCCACTGAAGCTTTCTTT
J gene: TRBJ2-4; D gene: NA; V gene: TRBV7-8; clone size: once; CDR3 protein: CASSLVLGGKNIQYF; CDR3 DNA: TGTGCCAGCAGCTTGGTTTTGGGAGGCAAAAACATTCAGTACTTC
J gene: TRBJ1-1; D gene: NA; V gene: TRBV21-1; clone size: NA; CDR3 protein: CASSKHFRLINTEAFF; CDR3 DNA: TGTGCCAGCAGCAAACACTTCAGGCTAATAAACACTGAAGCTTTCTTT
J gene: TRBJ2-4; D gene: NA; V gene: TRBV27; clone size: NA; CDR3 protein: CASSEIALAKNIQYF; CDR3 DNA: TGTGCCAGCAGTGAAATCGCCCTAGCCAAAAACATTCAGTACTTC